The 29 T cell receptor beta chains in this list originate from one sample, sequenced in a study of long-term antiretroviral therapy in people with HIV. Investigators performed immunoSEQ version v3.0 at survey level. This table comes from immunoSEQ multiplex PCR, and its TCRdb copy is limited to in-frame clones, with some not included. The repertoire holds 12,000 or so clones, with around 76% as singletons. Sequenced material: unsorted PBMCs, taken around 8.2 years after starting antiretroviral therapy. The receptors were gathered from a man between 45 and 60 years old with HIV.

This clone was recorded a few times. V is TRBV28 and J is TRBJ2-2; 9 positions match TRBD2. Germline CDR1 reads MDHEN; CDR2 reads SYDVKM. This CDR3 has 17 amino acids. V shed 7 bases, J shed 3 bases, and the junction held 12 bases outside the gene matches. The CDR3 bases are TGTGCCAGCATCAGTGTCCGGCGGGGGGGATACACCGGGGAGCTGTTTTTT. The encoded protein is CASISVRRGGYTGELFF.

This chain links TRBV7-7 with TRBJ2-5; D could derive from TRBD1 or TRBD2 (5 bases each). V lost 1 base, J lost 5 bases, and 14 bases lay in between. The length of the CDR3 is 15 residues. CDR1 and CDR2 from the germline V gene are SSHAT and FNYEAQ (reference sequence). CDR3 DNA: TGTGCCAGCAGCTTAGATTTCGCGAGGGGCGAGACCCAGTACTTC. This sequence encodes CASSLDFARGETQYF.

The chain couples TRBV7-9 to TRBJ2-1; 10 nucleotides match TRBD1. Germline V gene data show CDR1 as SEHNR and CDR2 as FQNEAQ (reference sequence). Trimming at V came to 5 bases and at J to 3 bases, leaving 4 bases not matched to a gene. The CDR3 consists of 15 residues. Here the CDR3 reads CASSQGQGDYNEQFF. The CDR3 coding sequence is TGTGCCAGCAGCCAAGGACAGGGGGACTACAATGAGCAGTTCTTC.

The genes are TRBV25-1 and TRBJ1-2, with 7 bases matching TRBD1. The J segment lost 2 bases and the V segment lost 4 bases, leaving 10 bases of the junction unmatched. This CDR3 has 16 amino acids. Germline V gene data show CDR1 as MGHDK and CDR2 as SYGVNS. The CDR3 region has the DNA TGTGCCAGCAGTGGCACAGACAGGGAATGGAACTATGGCTACACCTTC. Protein product: CASSGTDREWNYGYTF.

This chain uses TRBV15 with TRBJ2-7; 7 bases match TRBD1. The CDR3 totals 14 residues. V lost 4 bases to trimming and J lost 3 bases; unmatched junction nucleotides: 6. Germline assignment: CDR1 LNHNV and CDR2 YYDKDF (reference sequence). The CDR3 here is CATSTKGQHYEQYF. The DNA for the CDR3 is TGTGCCACCAGCACTAAGGGACAGCACTACGAGCAGTACTTC. Complete variable domain (other parts from reference TRBV15 and TRBJ2-7): DAMVIQNPRYQVTQFGKPVTLSCSQTLNHNVMYWYQQKSSQAPKLLFHYYDKDFNNEADTPDNFQSRRPNTSFCFLDIRSPGLGDTAMYLCATSTKGQHYEQYFGPGTRLTVT.

The table lists this clone with a few counts. V and J are TRBV5-1 and TRBJ2-7; 7 nucleotides line up with TRBD1. This CDR3 is 15 amino acids long. V was clipped by 2 bases and J by 0 bases; unmatched bases: 5. Germline lookup yields CDR1 SGHRS and CDR2 YFSETQ. The CDR3 is CASSFTGESSYEQYF. DNA of the CDR3: TGCGCCAGCAGCTTTACAGGGGAAAGCTCCTACGAGCAGTACTTC.

This clone was recorded a few times. The gene calls are TRBV28 and TRBJ1-2, with TRBD1 identical over 7 bases. Germline V gene sequence: CDR1 MDHEN, CDR2 SYDVKM. Trimming cost V 3 bases and J 3 bases; bases outside gene matches: 4. The CDR3 loop spans 14 amino acids. CDR3 nucleotide sequence: TGTGCCAGCAGTTTGACTGACAGGGACTATGGCTACACCTTC. Protein: CASSLTDRDYGYTF.

Only a few counts were recorded for this clone. The rearrangement links TRBV19 to TRBJ2-7, with TRBD1 identical over 11 bases. This CDR3 spans 14 amino acids. V lost 7 bases to trimming and J lost 4 bases; unmatched junction nucleotides: 6. Germline CDR1 reads LNHDA; CDR2 reads SQIVND (reference sequence). The CDR3 nucleotides read TGTGCCAGTAACCCCGGGACAGGGGGTTACGAGCAGTACTTC. Amino acids: CASNPGTGGYEQYF.

The chain couples TRBV7-8 to TRBJ1-2; D may be TRBD1 (5 bases). The CDR3 totals 13 residues. V was trimmed by 1 base and J by 8 bases, leaving 11 bases between them. Germline CDR1 and CDR2: SGHVS and FQNEAQ. The CDR3 bases are TGTGCCAGCAGCTTAGGAGGGGAAGTAGGCTACACCTTC. Its protein is CASSLGGEVGYTF.

This clone occurred once. J is TRBJ1-2 and V is TRBV4-1; weak D call: TRBD1 (5 bases). The CDR3 has 14 residues. Germline V gene lookup returns CDR1 MGHRA and CDR2 YSYEKL. Trimming left V 0 bases short and J 5 bases short, with 10 bases between. CDR3 loop: CASSQDKAGYGYTF. CDR3 bases: TGCGCCAGCAGCCAAGATAAGGCAGGGTATGGCTACACCTTC.

The chain uses TRBV5-1 and TRBJ1-5; 7 bases are a match to TRBD1. Germline assignment: CDR1 SGHRS and CDR2 YFSETQ. The CDR3 spans 15 residues. Unmatched junction bases numbered 8, after V lost 4 bases and J lost 4 bases. The CDR3 DNA is TGCGCCAGCAGCGAATGGGACAGTGCAAATCAGCCCCAGCATTTT. Protein product: CASSEWDSANQPQHF.

The chain employs TRBV27 and TRBJ1-4; D unresolved. V lost 1 base to trimming and J lost 2 bases, with 2 bases between them. CDR3 length equals 13 residues. CDR1 is MNHEY and CDR2 is SMNVEV in the germline V gene (reference sequence). The CDR3 is CASSLFTNEKLFF. DNA for the CDR3: TGTGCCAGCAGTTTATTTACTAATGAAAAACTGTTTTTT.

The chain uses TRBV19 and TRBJ1-6; D not certain. Deletions cut 4 bases from V and 4 bases from J, with 11 bases between. The CDR3 has 15 residues. Germline V gives CDR1 LNHDA, CDR2 SQIVND (reference sequence). Here the CDR3 reads CASSTWTEYNSPLHF. The CDR3 DNA follows: TGTGCCAGTAGTACCTGGACGGAATATAATTCACCCCTCCACTTT.

The rearrangement uses TRBV6-4 and TRBJ2-1, with 13 nucleotides matching TRBD2. Looked up from germline, CDR1 is MRHNA and CDR2 is SNTAGT. The junction had 7 bases not matched to a gene; V was cut back by 3 bases and J by 5 bases. The CDR3 sequence is 17 residues long. The CDR3 DNA reads as TGTGCCAGCAGTGAGCCCTACGGGACTAGCGGGGACAATGAGCAGTTCTTC. Amino acids: CASSEPYGTSGDNEQFF.

In nucleotides, the CDR3 is TGTGCCAGTAGTATAGACAACAACTATGGCTACACCTTC. Its translation is CASSIDNNYGYTF. The chain joins TRBV19 to TRBJ1-2; no clear D gene. V shed 0 bases and J shed 2 bases, with 4 bases lying between them. The CDR3 runs to 13 residues. Germline CDR1 is LNHDA and CDR2 is SQIVND (reference sequence).

This chain uses TRBV11-2 with TRBJ2-7, with 7 bases identical to TRBD1. V lost 2 bases to trimming and J lost 2 bases; unmatched junction nucleotides: 3. The CDR3 runs to 14 residues. Per the germline V gene, CDR1 is SGHAT and CDR2 is FQNNGV. DNA for the CDR3: TGTGCCAGCAGCTTAACACAGGGGACCTACGAGCAGTACTTC. Encoded protein: CASSLTQGTYEQYF.

J is TRBJ2-4 and V is TRBV27, with 10 bases that match TRBD1. V was clipped by 5 bases and J by 8 bases; unmatched bases: 6. The CDR3 runs to 14 residues. Germline V gene sequence: CDR1 MNHEY, CDR2 SMNVEV (reference sequence). The CDR3 nucleotides are TGTGCCAGCAGTCTGACAGGGGGCATGGACATTCAGTACTTC. This translates into CASSLTGGMDIQYF.

The CDR3 protein is CARPLKKLFF. CDR3 bases: TGCGCCAGGCCACTCAAAAAACTGTTTTTT. V usage is TRBV5-1 and J usage is TRBJ1-4; no firm D call. The CDR3 consists of 10 residues. Germline CDR1 reads SGHRS; CDR2 reads YFSETQ. V lost 8 bases to trimming and J lost 9 bases, with 8 bases between them.

This clone has only one observation. In nucleotides, the CDR3 is TGTGCCATCAGTGCTGGGACAGTTGTTAGCAATCAGCCCCAGCATTTT. Translation: CAISAGTVVSNQPQHF. The V and J genes are TRBV10-3 and TRBJ1-5; the match to TRBD1 covers 7 bases. Trimming took 4 bases from V and 0 from J; bases not matched to a gene: 6. This CDR3 is built from 16 residues. CDR1 ENHRY and CDR2 SYGVKD come from the germline V gene.

The rearrangement uses TRBV27 and TRBJ2-4; possibly TRBD1 for D (8 bases). Trimming shortened V by 2 bases and J by 13 bases, and 15 bases separated the two germline ends. The germline V gene encodes CDR1 MNHEY and CDR2 SMNVEV (reference sequence). CDR3 length: 13 residues. The CDR3 loop is CASSLTTGEGQYF. The CDR3 DNA reads as TGTGCCAGCAGTTTAACGACAGGGGAGGGACAGTACTTC.

J is TRBJ2-1 and V is TRBV9; perhaps TRBD2 as D (6 bases). From germline, CDR1 is SGDLS and CDR2 YYNGEE. Trimming stripped 3 bases from V and 6 bases from J, with 16 bases between. The CDR3 spans 15 residues. CDR3 DNA: TGTGCCAGCAGCGAGGGACTCCTCGGTAGCAATGAGCAGTTCTTC. Amino acids: CASSEGLLGSNEQFF.

This clone occurred once. The chain is built from TRBV7-9 and TRBJ1-2, with D uncertain. The V end lost 1 base, the J end lost 0 bases, and 9 bases lay between the germline ends. The germline gives CDR1 SEHNR, CDR2 FQNEAQ (reference sequence). The CDR3 contains 15 residues. The CDR3 loop is CASSLVGLANYGYTF. The CDR3 region has the DNA TGTGCCAGCAGCTTAGTCGGATTAGCTAACTATGGCTACACCTTC.

The rearrangement links TRBV13 to TRBJ2-3, with D maybe TRBD2 (9 bases). CDR3 size: 15 residues. The V end lost 5 bases, the J end lost 5 bases, and 17 bases lay between the germline ends. In germline, CDR1 is PRHDT, CDR2 FYEKMQ (reference sequence). CDR3 region: CASSPSGGTGDTQYF. CDR3 DNA sequence: TGTGCCAGCAGCCCCAGCGGGGGGACAGGAGATACGCAGTATTTT.

This chain joins TRBV19 and TRBJ1-6; tentatively, D is TRBD1 (5 bases). Germline values: CDR1 LNHDA, CDR2 SQIVND (reference sequence). V was clipped by 2 bases and J by 7 bases, with 9 bases between them. The CDR3 covers 14 residues. This chain's CDR3 is CASSITGANSPLHF. The DNA of the CDR3 is TGTGCCAGTAGTATAACTGGGGCGAATTCACCCCTCCACTTT.

V usage is TRBV5-8 and J usage is TRBJ1-2; maybe TRBD1 (5 bases). Germline CDR1 reads SGHTS; CDR2 reads YDEGEE. The CDR3 covers 14 residues. Trimming pared 1 base from V and 5 bases from J, leaving 12 bases between. In DNA, the CDR3 is TGTGCCAGCAGCTTGTGGGCGGACATTTATGGCTACACCTTC. Translated, it gives CASSLWADIYGYTF.

This chain links TRBV9 with TRBJ2-1, with TRBD2 matching over 12 bases. Germline V lookup: CDR1 SGDLS, CDR2 YYNGEE. The CDR3 consists of 15 residues. Trimming took 1 base from V and 10 from J; bases not matched to a gene: 6. DNA of the CDR3: TGTGCCAGCAGCGTATCGAACGGACTAGCGGGGGAGCAGTTCTTC. Amino acid sequence: CASSVSNGLAGEQFF.

In its sample, this clone was seen a few times. This chain joins TRBV5-6 and TRBJ1-1; the D gene is possibly TRBD1 (5 bases). Trimming took off 4 bases at V and 7 bases at J, with 14 bases between the two ends. This CDR3 has 13 amino acids. Per germline, CDR1 SGHDT and CDR2 YYEEEE. The CDR3 loop reads CASSLGGANEAFF. The CDR3 bases are TGTGCCAGCAGCCTGGGCGGGGCCAATGAAGCTTTCTTT.

The gene calls are TRBV6-4 and TRBJ2-1, with 12 bases lining up with TRBD2. Per germline, CDR1 MRHNA and CDR2 SNTAGT. Losses at the gene ends were 7 bases for V and 11 bases for J; bases not matched to a gene: 15. The CDR3 extends over 16 amino acids. In DNA form, the CDR3 reads TGTGCCAGCATGAGACCGGGACTAGCGGGTTTAGAGAAGCAGTTCTTC. It specifies CASMRPGLAGLEKQFF.

The CDR3 DNA follows: TGTGCCTGGAGCTTGGGGGTGGTGACTACTGGAAACACCATATATTTT. Amino acid sequence: CAWSLGVVTTGNTIYF. This rearrangement joins TRBV30 to TRBJ1-3; a weak D match, TRBD1 (5 bases). The V end was cut by 3 bases, the J end by 2 bases, with 17 bases between. The CDR3 has 16 amino acids. In germline, CDR1 is GTSNPN, CDR2 SVGIG (reference sequence).